The source of this T cell receptor (beta chain) is a study of T cell changes during pregnancy in multiple sclerosis. The CDR3 contains 14 residues. CDR1 SGHTA and CDR2 FQGNSA come from the germline V gene. Trimming removed 1 base from V and 2 bases from J, with 5 bases in between. This table comes from immunoSEQ multiplex PCR, and its TCRdb copy is limited to in-frame clones, with some not included. The profile covers tens of thousands of clones, with around 94% appearing a single time and roughly 1.9% taken by the ten largest. The V gene is TRBV7-2, the J gene TRBJ2-2; the D is unclear. Specimen: peripheral blood, collected in the third trimester of pregnancy. The receptor was isolated from a female donor in good health, enrolled as a control in a pregnancy study. As DNA, the CDR3 is TGTGCCAGCAGCTTAGACTACAACACCGGGGAGCTGTTTTTT. Its translation: CASSLDYNTGELFF.